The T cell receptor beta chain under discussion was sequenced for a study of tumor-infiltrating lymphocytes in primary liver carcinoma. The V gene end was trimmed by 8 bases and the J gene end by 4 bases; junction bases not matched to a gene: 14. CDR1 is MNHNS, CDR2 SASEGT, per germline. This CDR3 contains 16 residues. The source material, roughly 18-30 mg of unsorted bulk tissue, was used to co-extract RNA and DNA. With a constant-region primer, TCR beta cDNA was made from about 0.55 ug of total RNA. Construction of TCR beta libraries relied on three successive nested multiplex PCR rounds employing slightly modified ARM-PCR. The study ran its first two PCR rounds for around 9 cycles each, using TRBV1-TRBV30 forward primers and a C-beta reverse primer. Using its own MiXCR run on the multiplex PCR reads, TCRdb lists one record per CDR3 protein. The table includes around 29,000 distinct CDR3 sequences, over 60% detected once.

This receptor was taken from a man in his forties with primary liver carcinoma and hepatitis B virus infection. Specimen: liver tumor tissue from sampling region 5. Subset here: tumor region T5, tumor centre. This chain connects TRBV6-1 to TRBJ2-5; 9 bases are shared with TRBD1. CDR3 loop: CASLESRYRGRETQYF. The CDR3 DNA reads TGTGCCAGCCTTGAATCGCGGTACAGGGGGCGAGAGACCCAGTACTTC.